This T cell receptor beta chain was documented in a study of early T cells in non-severe SARS-CoV-2 infection. This clonotype was counted many times. The CDR3 sequence is 16 residues long. J lost 7 bases, V lost 3 bases, and 10 bases had no gene match. Germline-derived CDR1 and CDR2 are SGHTA and FQGTGA. Unique molecular identifiers tagged individual cDNA molecules. MiXCR, run by TCRdb on the 5' RACE reads, gives a single entry per CDR3 protein. The sample lists about 58,000 distinct CDR3 sequences, around 13% occurring once. The origin of this receptor is an adult who was a healthcare worker with PCR-confirmed SARS-CoV-2 infection or an uninfected control (not recorded which). The donor label of this sample is uncertain. The chain uses TRBV7-3 and TRBJ2-2; 8 bases are a match to TRBD1. Specimen: whole blood, collected at baseline. CDR3 region: CASSFDAGGSNGELFF. Here the CDR3 DNA reads TGTGCCAGCAGCTTCGACGCAGGGGGCAGTAACGGGGAGCTGTTTTTT.